Listed here is a single T cell receptor beta chain. Its antigen specificity is not known. The sample holds no much larger clone one base away, and base qualities are not on file. The record originates from a study of blood T cell repertoires in COVID-19 (dated by TCRdb to about 2020). Turning to the overall study: Samples covering the acute and convalescent phases of COVID-19 were provided by collaborators in the United States, Italy and Spain. Where HLA class I and class II types were available, the types were taken from metadata supplied by the sample provider, not from assay-based typing. Samples were obtained from the ongoing ImmuneRACE study (first 160 participants) and from 950 to 1,500 subjects provided by 6 global collaborators. Nearly every sample came with metadata listing a de-identified subject ID, COVID-19 status, age in years and sex. Subjects who had been exposed to COVID-19, were actively infected with it, or had recovered from it provided the deeply sampled blood TCRbeta repertoires that made up the dataset. The prospective study material was composed of cDNA or gDNA derived from T cells, B-cell-depleted T cells, or PBMCs. The repertoires were released in a freely available public database meant as a resource for research on the immune response to SARS-CoV-2.

Paper-wide results and their limitations: How much clinical and demographic metadata was included differed by source and by participant, and the metadata was provided uncurated.

Each collaborating institution followed its own protocols to collect whole blood in K2EDTA tubes. For TCRbeta analysis, collaborators shipped samples as frozen whole blood, isolated PBMCs, or DNA extracted from either of those sample types. TCRbeta CDR3 regions were amplified from genomic DNA by means of the immunoSEQ Assay, a bias-controlled multiplex PCR. From the authors' description of their analysis: The number of nucleated cells in each sample was estimated by amplification of reference gene primers within the assay. To quantify the absolute abundance of each unique TCRbeta CDR3 rearrangement, sequence reads were collapsed and filtered. Productive Simpson clonality was computed per sample as the square root of Simpson's diversity index over productive rearrangements. TCRdb's version of the immuneACCESS table is confined to in-frame rearrangements and falls short of the full clone set. An unresolved V gene accounts for under half of the shortfall where checked; the remainder is of unknown origin. For V, J and clone size, that table is used; D and trimming come from the DNA. This sample lists 250,000 or so clones; about 83% were detected once. In total, the top ten clones hold about 12% of the sample.

Measured from the cysteine to the phenylalanine, the CDR3 is 15 residues long. CDR3 DNA only is kept here, 45 bases in frame from base 1. V ends up 7 bases short and J 9 bases short, with an unmatched junction base count of 20. CDR1 is given as SQVTM and CDR2 as ANQGSEA, both from the germline V gene. Sequencing input: peripheral blood. In this chain, TRBV29-1 is recombined with TRBJ2-7, with TRBD2 matching 8 junction bases. This receptor was obtained from a man at least 80 years old with acute or convalescent COVID-19. The DNA reads as follows: TGCAGCGCTGACGGGGGGGGACCAGGTTTATTTGGGCAGTACTTC. It translates to CSADGGGPGLFGQYF.